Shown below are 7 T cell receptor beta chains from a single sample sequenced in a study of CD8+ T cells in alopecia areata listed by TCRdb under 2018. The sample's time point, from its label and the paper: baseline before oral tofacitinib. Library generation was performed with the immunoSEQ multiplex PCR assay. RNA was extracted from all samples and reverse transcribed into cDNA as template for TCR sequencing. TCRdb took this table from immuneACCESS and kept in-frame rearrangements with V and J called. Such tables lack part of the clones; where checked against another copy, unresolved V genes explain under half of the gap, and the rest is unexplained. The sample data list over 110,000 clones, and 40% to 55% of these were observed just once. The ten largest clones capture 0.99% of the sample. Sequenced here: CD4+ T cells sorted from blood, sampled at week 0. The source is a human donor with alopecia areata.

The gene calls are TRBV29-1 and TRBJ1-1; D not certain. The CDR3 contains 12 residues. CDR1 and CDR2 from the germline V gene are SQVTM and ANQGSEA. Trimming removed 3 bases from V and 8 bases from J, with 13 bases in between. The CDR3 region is CSVEMQTREAFF. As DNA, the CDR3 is TGCAGCGTTGAGATGCAGACAAGGGAAGCTTTCTTT.

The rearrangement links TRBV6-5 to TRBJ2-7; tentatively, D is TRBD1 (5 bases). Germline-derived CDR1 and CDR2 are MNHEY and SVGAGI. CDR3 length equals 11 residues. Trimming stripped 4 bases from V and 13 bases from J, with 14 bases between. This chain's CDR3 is CASSWAGSSYF. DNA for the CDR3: TGTGCCAGCAGTTGGGCAGGGTCGAGTTACTTC.

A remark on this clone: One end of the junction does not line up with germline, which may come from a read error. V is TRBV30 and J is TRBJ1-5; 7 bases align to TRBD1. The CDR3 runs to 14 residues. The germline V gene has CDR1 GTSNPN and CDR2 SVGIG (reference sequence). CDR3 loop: CAWSYQGDGQPQHF. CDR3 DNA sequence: TGTGCCTGGAGTTATCAGGGGGACGGGCAGCCCCAGCATTTC.

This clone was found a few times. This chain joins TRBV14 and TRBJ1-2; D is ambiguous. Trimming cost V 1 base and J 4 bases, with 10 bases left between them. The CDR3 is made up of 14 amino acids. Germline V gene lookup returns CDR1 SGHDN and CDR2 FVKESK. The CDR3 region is CASSQVETPYGYTF. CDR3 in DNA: TGTGCCAGCAGCCAAGTAGAGACACCCTATGGCTACACCTTC.

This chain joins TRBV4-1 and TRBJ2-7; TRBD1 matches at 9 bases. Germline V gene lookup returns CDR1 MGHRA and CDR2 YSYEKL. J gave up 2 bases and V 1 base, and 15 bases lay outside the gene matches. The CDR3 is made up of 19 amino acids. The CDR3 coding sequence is TGCGCCAGCAGCCAAGCTCCGGGACAGGGTGGTTCTCGGACCTACGAGCAGTACTTC. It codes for CASSQAPGQGGSRTYEQYF.

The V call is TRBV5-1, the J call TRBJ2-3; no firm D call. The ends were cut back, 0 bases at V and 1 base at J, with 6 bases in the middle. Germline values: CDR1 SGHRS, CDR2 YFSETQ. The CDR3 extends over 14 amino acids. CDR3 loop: CASSLEYGTDTQYF. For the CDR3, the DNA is TGCGCCAGCAGCTTGGAGTACGGCACAGATACGCAGTATTTT.

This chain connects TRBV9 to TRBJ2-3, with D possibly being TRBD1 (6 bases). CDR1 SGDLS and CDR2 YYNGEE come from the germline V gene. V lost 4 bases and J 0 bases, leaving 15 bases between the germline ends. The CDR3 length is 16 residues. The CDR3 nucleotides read TGTGCCAGCAGCAGCCTACAGGGCAGAAGCACAGATACGCAGTATTTT. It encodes CASSSLQGRSTDTQYF.